The text below deals with one TCR beta chain. Its antigen is not known. The junction shows a germline mismatch at one end, possibly a read error. The PCR had 60 Vbeta and 13 Jbeta primers. Per the authors' pipeline: Per a later analysis, the number of unique TCR beta chains was about 80 million, of which roughly 9.9 million were shared. The table came from immunoSEQ multiplex PCR; TCRdb's copy has only in-frame clones and leaves some out. V, J and clone size derive from that table, while D and trimming were established from the DNA sequence. Among approximately 160,000 clones listed, roughly 87% were seen once. These data come from a study of cytomegalovirus exposure and HLA in healthy donors. Germline CDR1 SSHAT, CDR2 FNYEAQ (reference sequence). The CDR3 length is 14 residues. Study results and limitations: Solely CMV serostatus was available to characterize immune exposure.

The source material was PBMCs. The receptor's source is a girl aged 10 to 17 in good health and CMV-seropositive. The chain combines TRBV7-7 with TRBJ2-5; TRBD2 is a possible D gene (6 bases). CDR3 in amino acids: CASSLGFGGETQYF. In DNA form, the CDR3 reads TGTGCTAGCAGCTTGGGGTTCGGGGGAGAGACCCAGTACTTC.